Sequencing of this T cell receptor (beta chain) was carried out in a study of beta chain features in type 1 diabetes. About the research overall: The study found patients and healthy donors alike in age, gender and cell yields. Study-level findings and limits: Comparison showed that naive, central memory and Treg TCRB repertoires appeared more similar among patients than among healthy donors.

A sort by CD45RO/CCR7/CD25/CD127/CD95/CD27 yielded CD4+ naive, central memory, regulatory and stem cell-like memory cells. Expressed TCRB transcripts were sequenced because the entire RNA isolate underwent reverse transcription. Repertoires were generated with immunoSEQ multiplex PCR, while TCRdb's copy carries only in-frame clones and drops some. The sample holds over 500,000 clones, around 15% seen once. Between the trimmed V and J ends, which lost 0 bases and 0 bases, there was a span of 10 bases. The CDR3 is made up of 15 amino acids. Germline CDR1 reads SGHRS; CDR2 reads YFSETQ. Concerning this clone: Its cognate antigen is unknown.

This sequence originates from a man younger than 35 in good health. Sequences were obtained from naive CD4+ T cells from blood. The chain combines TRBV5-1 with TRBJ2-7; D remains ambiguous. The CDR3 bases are TGCGCCAGCAGCTTGGTGCAGCGACCCTCCTACGAGCAGTACTTC. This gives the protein CASSLVQRPSYEQYF. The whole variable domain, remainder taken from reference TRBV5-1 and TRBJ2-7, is KAGVTQTPRYLIKTRGQQVTLSCSPISGHRSVSWYQQTPGQGLQFLFEYFSETQRNKGNFPGRFSGRQFSNSRSEMNVSTLELGDSALYLCASSLVQRPSYEQYFGPGTRLTVT.